This passage covers 31 T cell receptor beta chains from one sample sequenced in a study of cytomegalovirus exposure and HLA in healthy donors. The PCR made use of 60 Vbeta and 13 Jbeta primers. Produced via immunoSEQ multiplex PCR; TCRdb's table is partial and in-frame only. The sample has around 100,000 clones; 55% to 75% are singletons. Input material: PBMCs. These receptors all come from a man aged 25 to 40 in good health and CMV-seropositive.

V gene TRBV4-1 combines with J gene TRBJ2-3; TRBD1 matches 11 bases. This CDR3 is built from 16 residues. V lost 3 bases to trimming and J lost 3 bases; unmatched junction nucleotides: 5. Germline-derived CDR1 and CDR2 are MGHRA and YSYEKL. The chain's CDR3 is CASSQSGTGGTDTQYF. CDR3 nucleotide sequence: TGCGCCAGCAGCCAGTCCGGGACAGGGGGTACAGATACGCAGTATTTT.

Details on this clone: The sample contains more than one DNA sequence encoding this CDR3. The rearrangement joins TRBV5-4 to TRBJ1-3, with TRBD1 matching 9 bases. Unmatched junction bases numbered 0, after V lost 0 bases and J lost 2 bases. This CDR3 is built from 15 residues. CDR1 and CDR2 from the germline V gene are SGHNT and YYREEE (reference sequence). DNA of the CDR3: TGTGCCAGCAGCTTGGACAGGGGGCCTGGAAACACCATATATTTT. It codes for CASSLDRGPGNTIYF.

The chain is built from TRBV10-3 and TRBJ2-7; tentative D call: TRBD1 (5 bases). From germline, CDR1 is ENHRY and CDR2 SYGVKD. The ends were cut back, 4 bases at V and 1 base at J, with 8 bases in the middle. The CDR3 consists of 13 residues. CDR3 in amino acids: CAISAAGSYEQYF. The CDR3 bases are TGTGCCATCAGTGCAGCAGGGTCCTACGAGCAGTACTTC.

J is TRBJ2-7 and V is TRBV9, with 7 bases fitting TRBD2. With 3 bases clipped from V and 7 bases from J, the junction kept 10 bases outside the gene matches. This CDR3 has 14 amino acids. Germline V gives CDR1 SGDLS, CDR2 YYNGEE. CDR3 coding DNA: TGTGCCAGCAGCGCAGCTAGCGGCCTGGGGGAGCAGTACTTC. It codes for CASSAASGLGEQYF.

Only one count was recorded for this clone. The rearrangement uses TRBV7-8 and TRBJ2-3; D uncertain. The CDR3 spans 16 residues. Trimming took off 3 bases at V and 0 bases at J, with 13 bases between the two ends. Germline V CDR1 and CDR2: SGHVS, FQNEAQ. CDR3 in DNA: TGTGCCAGCAGCTTGTTTGCGGCGGTTAGCACAGATACGCAGTATTTT. Translating it yields CASSLFAAVSTDTQYF. The variable domain in full, completed from reference TRBV7-8 and TRBJ2-3, reads GAGVSQSPRYKVAKRGQDVALRCDPISGHVSLFWYQQALGQGPEFLTYFQNEAQLDKSGLPSDRFFAERPEGSVSTLKIQRTQQEDSAVYLCASSLFAAVSTDTQYFGPGTRLTVL.

The chain links TRBV7-2 to TRBJ2-1; D is perhaps TRBD2 (7 bases). Germline V CDR1 and CDR2: SGHTA, FQGNSA. The length of the CDR3 is 15 residues. The V end lost 1 base, the J end lost 4 bases, and 11 bases lay between the germline ends. In nucleotides, the CDR3 is TGTGCCAGCAGCTTAGGGGGGGGGCTTTACAATGAGCAGTTCTTC. Its protein is CASSLGGGLYNEQFF.

J is TRBJ2-3 and V is TRBV14, with 7 bases matching TRBD2. V lost 4 bases to trimming and J lost 6 bases; unmatched junction nucleotides: 4. CDR1 and CDR2 from the germline V gene are SGHDN and FVKESK. CDR3 length: 13 amino acids. The CDR3 loop is CASSLAGEDTQYF. DNA for the CDR3: TGTGCCAGCAGCCTCGCGGGGGAGGATACGCAGTATTTT.

The genes are TRBV5-1 and TRBJ1-2; TRBD1 matches at 8 bases. Trimming cost V 4 bases and J 9 bases; bases outside gene matches: 14. The CDR3 spans 15 residues. Germline V lookup: CDR1 SGHRS, CDR2 YFSETQ. DNA for the CDR3: TGCGCCAGCAGCCTCAATGACGGACAGGGCATGAGCTACACCTTC. This codes for CASSLNDGQGMSYTF.

V is TRBV11-1 and J is TRBJ2-4; a possible D gene is TRBD2 (5 bases). Between the trimmed V and J ends, which lost 5 bases and 1 base, there was a span of 9 bases. Looked up from germline, CDR1 is SGHAT and CDR2 is FQDESV (reference sequence). The CDR3 contains 14 residues. CDR3 sequence: CASSLGGAKNIQYF. Written as DNA, the CDR3 is TGTGCCAGCAGCCTTGGAGGTGCCAAAAACATTCAGTACTTC.

This chain uses TRBV2 with TRBJ1-4, with D maybe TRBD1 (5 bases). CDR1 and CDR2 from the germline V gene are SNHLY and FYNNEI. The CDR3 has 12 residues. V lost 6 bases and J 4 bases, leaving 6 bases between the germline ends. The CDR3 loop is CASRDNNEKLFF. CDR3 DNA sequence: TGTGCCAGCAGGGACAATAATGAAAAACTGTTTTTT.

J is TRBJ2-3 and V is TRBV6-5; TRBD1 aligns across 7 bases. This CDR3 has 15 amino acids. Trimming took 2 bases from V and 4 from J; bases not matched to a gene: 6. Germline V gene data show CDR1 as MNHEY and CDR2 as SVGAGI. CDR3 residues: CASSYRQGWADTQYF. The CDR3 DNA sequence: TGTGCCAGCAGTTACAGACAGGGTTGGGCAGATACGCAGTATTTT.

V gene TRBV28 combines with J gene TRBJ2-5, with TRBD2 as a possible D gene (5 bases). Matching the DNA end better, TRBJ2-7 makes the J call doubtful. The CDR3 contains 12 residues. The germline CDR1 and CDR2 sequences are MDHEN and SYDVKM. Written as DNA, the CDR3 is TGTGCCAGCAGTCCCCCGGGGTACGAGCAGTACTTC. Amino acids: CASSPPGYEQYF.

The CDR3 is CASSSGVGTAQETQYF. The CDR3 DNA is TGTGCCAGCAGCTCCGGTGTCGGGACAGCCCAAGAGACCCAGTACTTC. The chain couples TRBV5-8 to TRBJ2-5, with 7 bases that match TRBD1. This CDR3 spans 16 amino acids. The germline V gene encodes CDR1 SGHTS and CDR2 YDEGEE. V shed 3 bases and J 1 base; nucleotides not matched to a gene: 9.

CDR3 amino acids: CASSLDREGSGNTIYF. CDR3 nucleotide sequence: TGTGCCAGCAGCTTGGACAGGGAAGGATCTGGAAACACCATATATTTT. The chain uses TRBV7-3 and TRBJ1-3, with 8 nucleotides matching TRBD1. CDR1 and CDR2 (germline): SGHTA, FQGTGA. This CDR3 spans 16 amino acids. The junction had 5 bases not matched to a gene; V was cut back by 3 bases and J by 1 base.

The V gene is TRBV6-1, the J gene TRBJ1-6; 7 positions match TRBD1. This CDR3 spans 14 amino acids. V lost 10 bases to trimming and J lost 5 bases; unmatched junction nucleotides: 8. Germline values: CDR1 MNHNS, CDR2 SASEGT. DNA of the CDR3: TGTGCCAAAATACAGGGGTACCATAATTCACCCCTCCACTTT. It translates to CAKIQGYHNSPLHF.

The chain links TRBV5-1 to TRBJ2-5, with 8 bases identical to TRBD1. The J call is uncertain, as TRBJ2-7 better fits the DNA end. This CDR3 is built from 13 residues. The germline V gene encodes CDR1 SGHRS and CDR2 YFSETQ. CDR3 residues: CASRRTGSDEQYF. CDR3 DNA: TGCGCCAGCAGAAGGACAGGGTCTGACGAGCAGTACTTC.

The CDR3 region is CASSDGGTYNSPLHF. The CDR3 bases are TGTGCCAGCAGTGATGGGGGGACCTATAATTCACCCCTCCACTTT. The chain combines TRBV9 with TRBJ1-6, with D possibly TRBD1 on 5 matching bases. Trimming pared 5 bases from V and 2 bases from J, leaving 11 bases between. The V gene's germline CDR1 is SGDLS and CDR2 YYNGEE. The CDR3 has 15 amino acids.

The gene calls are TRBV10-1 and TRBJ1-1; D may be TRBD1 (5 bases). The CDR3 consists of 12 residues. Per germline, CDR1 WNHNN and CDR2 SYGVQD (reference sequence). V lost 6 bases, J lost 8 bases, and 13 bases lay in between. The CDR3, as DNA: TGCGCCAGCAGCGATCAGGGAACGGAAGCTTTCTTT. This translates into CASSDQGTEAFF.

The chain carries TRBV5-4 and TRBJ2-7, with a tentative D call TRBD2 (6 bases). Deletions cut 3 bases from V and 1 base from J, with 14 bases between. The CDR3 extends over 15 amino acids. Germline assignment: CDR1 SGHNT and CDR2 YYREEE (reference sequence). The DNA of the CDR3 is TGTGCCAGCAGCTGGGGGGTTTTGGGGTCCTACGAGCAGTACTTC. Translation gives CASSWGVLGSYEQYF.

This chain connects TRBV7-9 to TRBJ1-2; TRBD1 matches 8 bases. The V gene end was trimmed by 4 bases and the J gene end by 4 bases; junction bases not matched to a gene: 5. The CDR3 extends over 14 amino acids. In germline, CDR1 is SEHNR, CDR2 FQNEAQ (reference sequence). This CDR3 is CASSSGQGSYGYTF. As DNA, the CDR3 is TGTGCCAGCAGCTCCGGACAGGGAAGCTATGGCTACACCTTC.

The chain uses TRBV7-8 and TRBJ2-2, with D perhaps matching TRBD1 (6 bases). CDR1 and CDR2 (germline): SGHVS, FQNEAQ. V lost 7 bases and J lost 5, with 17 bases in between. This CDR3 spans 15 amino acids. The CDR3 loop is CASNPRRGDTGELFF. The CDR3 DNA follows: TGTGCCAGCAATCCTCGCAGGGGTGATACCGGGGAGCTGTTTTTT.

This clone has only a few counts. This sequence joins TRBV4-1 and TRBJ2-3, with D tentatively TRBD2 (6 bases). Per germline, CDR1 MGHRA and CDR2 YSYEKL. This CDR3 is 15 amino acids long. The V gene lost 3 bases and the J gene lost 2 bases, with 12 bases spanning the gap. CDR3 in amino acids: CASSQSEGHTDTQYF. Written as DNA, the CDR3 is TGCGCCAGCAGCCAGTCGGAGGGGCACACAGATACGCAGTATTTT.

This clone was detected only a few times. V gene TRBV15 combines with J gene TRBJ1-4, with a weak D call TRBD1 (6 bases). The CDR3 consists of 16 residues. Deletions cut 6 bases from V and 8 bases from J, with 22 bases between. Germline CDR1 LNHNV, CDR2 YYDKDF (reference sequence). CDR3 bases: TGTGCCACCAGTCCGGGGGGGGGCAGGGGAATCGAAAAACTGTTTTTT. Translated, it gives CATSPGGGRGIEKLFF.

This sequence joins TRBV5-1 and TRBJ2-1, with TRBD1 identical over 11 bases. There are 16 residues in the CDR3. The V segment lost 4 bases and the J segment 7 bases; nucleotides outside the gene matches: 10. Germline V CDR1 and CDR2: SGHRS, YFSETQ. The CDR3 sequence is CASSLQPGQGGNEQFF. CDR3 bases: TGCGCCAGCAGCCTCCAACCGGGACAGGGGGGGAATGAGCAGTTCTTC.

The J gene is TRBJ2-7, the V gene TRBV29-1; D gene unclear. The V gene lost 4 bases and the J gene lost 5 bases, with 6 bases spanning the gap. This CDR3 contains 10 residues. Germline V gene data show CDR1 as SQVTM and CDR2 as ANQGSEA. In DNA, the CDR3 is TGCAGCGTTGGGAGTCACGAGCAGTACTTC. Translated: CSVGSHEQYF.

V and J are TRBV25-1 and TRBJ2-5, with 11 bases aligning to TRBD2. This CDR3 has 16 residues. The germline V gene has CDR1 MGHDK and CDR2 SYGVNS. Trimming removed 3 bases from V and 3 bases from J; junction bases left unmatched: 6. The CDR3: CASSDSGGAREETQYF. CDR3 bases: TGTGCCAGCAGTGATAGCGGGGGGGCCAGGGAAGAGACCCAGTACTTC. Variable domain in full (rest from reference TRBV25-1 and TRBJ2-5): EADIYQTPRYLVIGTGKKITLECSQTMGHDKMYWYQQDPGMELHLIHYSYGVNSTEKGDLSSESTVSRIRTEHFPLTLESARPSHTSQYLCASSDSGGAREETQYFGPGTRLLVL.

This clone was observed a handful of times. The CDR3 coding sequence is TGTGCCAGCAGCTTACATTCACAGGGATCGGCAGATACGCAGTATTTT. Translating it yields CASSLHSQGSADTQYF. V and J are TRBV21-1 and TRBJ2-3; the tabulated D call, TRBD1, remains unverified against the DNA. TRBV21-1 is classified as a pseudogene. The CDR3 covers 16 residues.

The chain links TRBV7-9 to TRBJ1-2; D is unresolved. Germline lookup yields CDR1 SEHNR and CDR2 FQNEAQ (reference sequence). V was pared by 0 bases and J by 0 bases, with 14 bases between. The CDR3 sequence is 17 residues long. This chain's CDR3 is CASSLAVRERANYGYTF. The DNA for the CDR3 is TGTGCCAGCAGCTTAGCAGTCCGTGAACGGGCTAACTATGGCTACACCTTC.

The chain combines TRBV13 with TRBJ2-7, with 8 bases that match TRBD1. This CDR3 comprises 14 residues. Trimming at V came to 2 bases and at J to 3 bases, leaving 3 bases not matched to a gene. CDR1 and CDR2 from the germline V gene are PRHDT and FYEKMQ (reference sequence). As DNA, the CDR3 is TGTGCCAGCAGCTTAACAGGGGGTTACTACGAGCAGTACTTC. This gives the protein CASSLTGGYYEQYF.

J is TRBJ2-7 and V is TRBV28, with TRBD2 matching 9 bases. This CDR3 spans 15 amino acids. Trimming cost V 4 bases and J 4 bases; bases outside gene matches: 8. CDR1 is MDHEN, CDR2 SYDVKM, per germline. DNA of the CDR3: TGTGCCAGCAGTTCCTACCGGCGGGGGGGTTACGAGCAGTACTTC. Translating gives CASSSYRRGGYEQYF.

The rearrangement uses TRBV30 and TRBJ1-1; D is unclear. In germline, CDR1 is GTSNPN, CDR2 SVGIG (reference sequence). This CDR3 contains 14 residues. V lost 2 bases to trimming and J lost 4 bases, with 14 bases between them. CDR3 bases: TGTGCCTGGAGTCGAGGGCAGAGGCTCACTGAAGCTTTCTTT. It codes for CAWSRGQRLTEAFF.